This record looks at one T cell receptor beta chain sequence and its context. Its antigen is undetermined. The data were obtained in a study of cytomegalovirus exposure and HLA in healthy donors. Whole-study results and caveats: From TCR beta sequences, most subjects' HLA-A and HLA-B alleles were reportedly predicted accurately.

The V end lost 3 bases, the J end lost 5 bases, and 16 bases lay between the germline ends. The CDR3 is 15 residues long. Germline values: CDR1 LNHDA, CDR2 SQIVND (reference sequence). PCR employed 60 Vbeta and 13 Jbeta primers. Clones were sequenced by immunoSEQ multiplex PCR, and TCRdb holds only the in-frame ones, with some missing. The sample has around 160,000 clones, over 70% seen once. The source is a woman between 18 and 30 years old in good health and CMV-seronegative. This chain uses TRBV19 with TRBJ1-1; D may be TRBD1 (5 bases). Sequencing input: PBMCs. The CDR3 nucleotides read TGTGCCAGTAGTATTCTTGGAGGGGCGGGTACTGAAGCTTTCTTT. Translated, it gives CASSILGGAGTEAFF.